This TCR beta chain stems from a study of CD8 T cells in ankylosing spondylitis. Of note for this clonotype: The target antigen is unknown.

Study-level points and caveats: Earlier reports found some motif variants in synovial fluid and blood in reactive arthritis. One TCR beta motif, made up of eight highly homologous variants, appeared characteristic of ankylosing spondylitis blood.

TCRdb re-derived calls from the 5' RACE reads in MiXCR, one entry per CDR3 protein. The repertoire consists of some 840,000 distinct CDR3 sequences, with around 11% occurring once and the leading ten covering approximately 0.51%. This receptor was identified in a male donor with ankylosing spondylitis. Sequenced input: blood, either unsorted or a sorted T cell fraction (not recorded which).

CDR3 sequence: CSAGQGAGYEQYF. The CDR3 nucleotides are TGCAGTGCCGGACAGGGGGCGGGCTACGAGCAGTACTTC. The chain has TRBV20-1 and TRBJ2-7, with TRBD1 matching over 11 bases. The germline gives CDR1 DFQATT, CDR2 SNEGSKA (reference sequence). The CDR3 is made up of 13 amino acids. Losses at the gene ends were 6 bases for V and 3 bases for J; bases not matched to a gene: 4.